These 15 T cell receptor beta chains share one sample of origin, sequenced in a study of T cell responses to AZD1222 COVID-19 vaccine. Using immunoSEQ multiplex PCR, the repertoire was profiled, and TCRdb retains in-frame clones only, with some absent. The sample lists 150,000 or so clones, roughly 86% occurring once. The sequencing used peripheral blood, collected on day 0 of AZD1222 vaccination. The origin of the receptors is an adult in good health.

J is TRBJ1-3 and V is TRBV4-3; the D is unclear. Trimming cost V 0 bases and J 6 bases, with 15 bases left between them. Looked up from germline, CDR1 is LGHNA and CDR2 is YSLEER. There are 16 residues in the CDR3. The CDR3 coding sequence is TGCGCCAGCAGCCAAGATTGGGGAAGGACCCTAAACACCATATATTTT. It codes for CASSQDWGRTLNTIYF.

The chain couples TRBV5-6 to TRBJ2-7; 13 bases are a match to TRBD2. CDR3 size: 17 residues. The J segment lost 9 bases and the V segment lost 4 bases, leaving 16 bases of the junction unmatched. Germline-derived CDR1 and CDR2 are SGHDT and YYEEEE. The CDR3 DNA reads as TGTGCCAGCAGCCTTGCTAATGTGGGACTAGCGGGGTCCGGGCAGTACTTC. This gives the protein CASSLANVGLAGSGQYF.

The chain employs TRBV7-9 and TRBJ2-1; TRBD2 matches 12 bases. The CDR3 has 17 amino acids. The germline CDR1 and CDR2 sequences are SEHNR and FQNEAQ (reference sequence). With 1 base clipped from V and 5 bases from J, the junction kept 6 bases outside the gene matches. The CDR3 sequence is CASSLDWTSGINNEQFF. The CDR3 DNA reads TGTGCCAGCAGCTTAGATTGGACTAGCGGGATCAACAATGAGCAGTTCTTC.

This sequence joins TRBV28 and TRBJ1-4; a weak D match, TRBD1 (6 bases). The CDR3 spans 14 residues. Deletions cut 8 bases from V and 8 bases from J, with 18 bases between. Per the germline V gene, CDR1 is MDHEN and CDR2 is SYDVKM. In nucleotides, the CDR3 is TGTGCCAGCGCCGTAGGGGGAGGGAGGGAAAAACTGTTTTTT. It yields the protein CASAVGGGREKLFF. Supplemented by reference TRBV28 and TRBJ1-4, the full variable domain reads DVKVTQSSRYLVKRTGEKVFLECVQDMDHENMFWYRQDPGLGLRLIYFSYDVKMKEKGDIPEGYSVSREKKERFSLILESASTNQTSMYLCASAVGGGREKLFFGSGTQLSVL.

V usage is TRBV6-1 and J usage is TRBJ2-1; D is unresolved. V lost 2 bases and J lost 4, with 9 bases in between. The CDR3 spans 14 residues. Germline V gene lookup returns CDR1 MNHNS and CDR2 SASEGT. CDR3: CASSERRVYNEQFF. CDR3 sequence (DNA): TGTGCCAGCAGTGAACGACGAGTTTACAATGAGCAGTTCTTC.

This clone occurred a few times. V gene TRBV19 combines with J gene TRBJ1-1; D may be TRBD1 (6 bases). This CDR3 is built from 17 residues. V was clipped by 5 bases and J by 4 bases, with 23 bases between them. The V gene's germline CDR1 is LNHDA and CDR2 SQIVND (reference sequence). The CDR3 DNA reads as TGTGCCAGTAGTCACCCCCCCGGGGGCTGGGCGGGCACTGAAGCTTTCTTT. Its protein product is CASSHPPGGWAGTEAFF.

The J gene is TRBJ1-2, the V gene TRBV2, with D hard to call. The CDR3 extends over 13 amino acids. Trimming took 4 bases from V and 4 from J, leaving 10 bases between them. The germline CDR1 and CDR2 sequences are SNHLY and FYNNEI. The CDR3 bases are TGTGCCAGCAGTGGGCCGGACGTCTATGGCTACACCTTC. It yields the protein CASSGPDVYGYTF. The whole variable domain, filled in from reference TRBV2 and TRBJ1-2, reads EPEVTQTPSHQVTQMGQEVILRCVPISNHLYFYWYRQILGQKVEFLVSFYNNEISEKSEIFDDQFSVERPDGSNFTLKIRSTKLEDSAMYFCASSGPDVYGYTFGSGTRLTVV.

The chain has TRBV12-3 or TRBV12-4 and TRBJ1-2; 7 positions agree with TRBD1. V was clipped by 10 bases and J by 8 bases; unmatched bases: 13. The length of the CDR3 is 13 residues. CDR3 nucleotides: TGTGCCACCGAGGGGGAGGGGGCGCACGGCTACACCTTC. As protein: CATEGEGAHGYTF.

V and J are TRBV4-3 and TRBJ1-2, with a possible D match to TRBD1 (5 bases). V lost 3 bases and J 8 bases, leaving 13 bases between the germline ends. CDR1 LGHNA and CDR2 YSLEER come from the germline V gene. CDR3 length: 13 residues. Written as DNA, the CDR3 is TGCGCCAGCAGCCAGCGGGGGGTATTCGGCTACACCTTC. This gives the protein CASSQRGVFGYTF.

CDR3 loop: CASSYTLEGNYEQYF. CDR3 nucleotide sequence: TGTGCCAGCAGTTACACCCTTGAGGGAAACTACGAGCAGTACTTC. The chain carries TRBV6-5 and TRBJ2-7; possibly TRBD2 for D (5 bases). The CDR3 length is 15 residues. Germline V gives CDR1 MNHEY, CDR2 SVGAGI. V was cut by 2 bases and J by 3 bases, with 14 bases left in between.

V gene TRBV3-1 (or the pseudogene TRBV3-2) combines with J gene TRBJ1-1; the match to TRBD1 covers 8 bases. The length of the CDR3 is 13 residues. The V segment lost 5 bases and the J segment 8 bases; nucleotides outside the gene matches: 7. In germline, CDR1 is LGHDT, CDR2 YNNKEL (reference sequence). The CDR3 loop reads CASSSAGTGEAFF. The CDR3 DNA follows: TGTGCCAGCAGCTCAGCCGGGACAGGCGAAGCTTTCTTT.

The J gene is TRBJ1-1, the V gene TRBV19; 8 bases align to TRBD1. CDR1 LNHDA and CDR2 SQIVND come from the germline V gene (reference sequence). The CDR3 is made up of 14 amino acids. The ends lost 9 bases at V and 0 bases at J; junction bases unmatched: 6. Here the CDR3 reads CASLRDRMNTEAFF. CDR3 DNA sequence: TGTGCCAGCCTCCGGGACAGGATGAACACTGAAGCTTTCTTT.

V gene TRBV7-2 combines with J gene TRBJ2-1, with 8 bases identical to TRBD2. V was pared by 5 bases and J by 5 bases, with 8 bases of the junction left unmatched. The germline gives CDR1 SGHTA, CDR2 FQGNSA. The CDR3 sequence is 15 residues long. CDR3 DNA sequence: TGTGCCAGCAGCCCTCTAGCGGGCTATAACAATGAGCAGTTCTTC. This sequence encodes CASSPLAGYNNEQFF.

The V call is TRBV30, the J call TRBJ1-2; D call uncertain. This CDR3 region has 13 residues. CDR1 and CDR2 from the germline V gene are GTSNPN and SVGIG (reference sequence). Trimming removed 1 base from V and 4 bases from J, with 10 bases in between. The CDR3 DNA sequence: TGTGCCTGGAGTGAGGGCTTTAGCTATGGCTACACCTTC. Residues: CAWSEGFSYGYTF.

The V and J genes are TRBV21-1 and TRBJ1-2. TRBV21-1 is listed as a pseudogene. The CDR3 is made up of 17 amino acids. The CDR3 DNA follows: TGTGCCAGCCTAAAAACCCAAACGATCAGGGAGTCGTCTGGCTACACCTTC. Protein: CASLKTQTIRESSGYTF.